The 30 T cell receptor beta chains reported below all come from one sample, sequenced in a study of T cell repertoires in cytomegalovirus infection (dated by TCRdb to the late 2010s). Reads for this sample came from an Illumina HiSeq 1500. The public sequencing data were trimmed at Q25 with fastp and processed into clonotypes with MiXCR by TCRdb, which kept only in-frame beta chains. CDR3 protein sequences are deduplicated, and each keeps its most common genes and DNA. The sample records about 300,000 distinct CDR3 sequences, under 30% of which are singletons. The ten largest make up roughly 13% of the sample. Material for sequencing was PBMCs. These receptors all stem from a human donor in good health (CMV status not recorded). Some clones in this sample may be carry-over from other donors' samples.

The rearrangement joins TRBV4-1 to TRBJ1-5; D not certain. The germline V and J ends were trimmed by 1 base and 2 bases, with 15 bases remaining between them. Looked up from germline, CDR1 is MGHRA and CDR2 is YSYEKL. The CDR3 spans 17 residues. The CDR3 DNA is TGCGCCAGCAGCCAAGGGAGGCAGGCCGGGCGCAATCAGCCCCAGCATTTT. Translating gives CASSQGRQAGRNQPQHF.

This clonotype was observed at least ten times. The V gene is TRBV7-6, the J gene TRBJ2-3; TRBD2 matches 12 bases. Unmatched junction bases numbered 6, after V lost 8 bases and J lost 0 bases. The CDR3 contains 16 residues. Germline V gives CDR1 SGHVS, CDR2 FNYEAQ. CDR3 sequence reads: CASRPGTSGSTDTQYF. The CDR3 DNA reads as TGTGCCAGCCGGCCAGGGACTAGCGGGAGCACAGATACGCAGTATTTT.

The chain couples TRBV10-2 to TRBJ1-2; a possible D gene is TRBD1 (5 bases). Between the trimmed V and J ends, which lost 0 bases and 4 bases, there was a span of 12 bases. The CDR3 length is 15 residues. Per germline, CDR1 WSHSY and CDR2 SAAADI. In DNA form, the CDR3 reads TGCGCCAGCAGTGAGTCGTCGGGTCAGGGCTATGGCTACACCTTC. Translated: CASSESSGQGYGYTF.

The V call is TRBV28, the J call TRBJ1-5; D is uncertain. Germline CDR1 and CDR2: MDHEN and SYDVKM. CDR3 size: 15 residues. Trimming left V 3 bases short and J 1 base short, with 10 bases between. CDR3 bases: TGTGCCAGCAGTTTTAGACATTTAAGCAATCAGCCCCAGCATTTT. It is translated as CASSFRHLSNQPQHF. The whole variable domain, remainder taken from reference TRBV28 and TRBJ1-5, is DVKVTQSSRYLVKRTGEKVFLECVQDMDHENMFWYRQDPGLGLRLIYFSYDVKMKEKGDIPEGYSVSREKKERFSLILESASTNQTSMYLCASSFRHLSNQPQHFGDGTRLSIL.

The V and J genes are TRBV20-1 and TRBJ2-2; the D gene is possibly TRBD2 (6 bases). The CDR3 runs 14 residues. Germline values: CDR1 DFQATT, CDR2 SNEGSKA (reference sequence). CDR3 protein: CSAKGRWNTGELFF. CDR3 coding DNA: TGCAGCGCAAAGGGGAGGTGGAACACCGGGGAGCTGTTTTTT.

The genes are TRBV5-1 and TRBJ2-5, with no clear D. Looked up from germline, CDR1 is SGHRS and CDR2 is YFSETQ. The CDR3 consists of 15 residues. Trimming cost V 4 bases and J 4 bases, with 17 bases left between them. The DNA for the CDR3 is TGCGCCAGCAGCCCCCAAGGGCAAAACAGAGAGACCCAGTACTTC. This codes for CASSPQGQNRETQYF.

Comments on this clonotype: With a much larger clone just one base away, this may be a read error. The chain has TRBV7-2 and TRBJ1-1; perhaps TRBD1 as D (5 bases). Germline V gene sequence: CDR1 SGHTA, CDR2 FQGNSA. Between the trimmed V and J ends, which lost 5 bases and 4 bases, there was a span of 17 bases. This CDR3 region has 15 residues. The CDR3 region has the DNA TGTGCCAGCAGCGTAGTCATGGGGACCTCCACTGAAGCTTTCTTT. Protein sequence: CASSVVMGTSTEAFF. Full variable domain (outside the CDR3, taken from reference TRBV7-2 and TRBJ1-1): GAGVSQSPSNKVTEKGKDVELRCDPISGHTALYWYRQSLGQGLEFLIYFQGNSAPDKSGLPSDRFSAERTGGSVSTLTIQRTQQEDSAVYLCASSVVMGTSTEAFFGQGTRLTVV.

The chain has TRBV11-2 and TRBJ2-7; 9 bases line up with TRBD1. The germline gives CDR1 SGHAT, CDR2 FQNNGV. This CDR3 is 15 amino acids long. With V trimmed by 5 bases and J by 6 bases, 11 bases remained unmatched. CDR3 in amino acids: CASSRAGTGLTEQYF. For the CDR3, the DNA is TGTGCCAGCAGCCGAGCCGGGACAGGGTTGACCGAGCAGTACTTC.

The rearrangement uses TRBV6-8 and TRBJ2-6; the D gene is possibly TRBD2 (5 bases). CDR3 length: 16 residues. V lost 6 bases to trimming and J lost 0 bases, with 12 bases between them. Germline CDR1 is MNHGY and CDR2 is SAAAGT. The CDR3 region is CASRDRRGSGANVLTF. CDR3 bases: TGTGCCAGCAGAGATCGACGGGGCTCTGGGGCCAACGTCCTGACTTTC.

This clonotype was observed a few times. V usage is TRBV19 and J usage is TRBJ1-5, with D possibly TRBD1 on 5 matching bases. Germline lookup yields CDR1 LNHDA and CDR2 SQIVND (reference sequence). The CDR3 length is 15 residues. Trimming shortened V by 5 bases and J by 3 bases, and 14 bases separated the two germline ends. DNA of the CDR3: TGTGCCAGTAGTCCCCCGACAGACCACAATCAGCCCCAGCATTTT. This translates into CASSPPTDHNQPQHF.

The V call is TRBV29-1, the J call TRBJ2-7; D unclear. V lost 4 bases and J lost 2, with 3 bases in between. The CDR3 runs to 10 residues. CDR1 and CDR2 from the germline V gene are SQVTM and ANQGSEA. The CDR3 sequence is CSVGTYEQYF. DNA of the CDR3: TGCAGCGTTGGCACCTACGAGCAGTACTTC.

This clonotype came up a few times. The gene calls are TRBV6-2 or TRBV6-3 and TRBJ1-1, with D unresolved. The CDR3 is made up of 15 amino acids. Germline values: CDR1 MNHEY, CDR2 SVGEGT. The V end lost 6 bases, the J end lost 5 bases, and 19 bases lay between the germline ends. The CDR3 protein is CASSFPWNPGTEAFF. The CDR3 nucleotides read TGTGCCAGCAGCTTCCCGTGGAACCCGGGAACTGAAGCTTTCTTT.

The sample holds a few counts of this clonotype. The rearrangement joins TRBV6-6 to TRBJ2-1, with 11 bases identical to TRBD2. V lost 7 bases to trimming and J lost 7 bases; unmatched junction nucleotides: 9. From germline, CDR1 is MNHNY and CDR2 SVGAGI (reference sequence). This CDR3 has 15 residues. CDR3 nucleotide sequence: TGTGCCAGCAAACTACTAGCGGGAGCTGGTAATGAGCAGTTCTTC. This encodes CASKLLAGAGNEQFF.

The chain joins TRBV20-1 to TRBJ2-3; no firm D call. The CDR3 extends over 12 amino acids. From germline, CDR1 is DFQATT and CDR2 SNEGSKA (reference sequence). Trimming shortened V by 5 bases and J by 6 bases, and 12 bases separated the two germline ends. The CDR3 DNA follows: TGCAGTGCTCGCCGGTTATTGGATACGCAGTATTTT. This codes for CSARRLLDTQYF.

There are a few counts of this clonotype. This chain uses TRBV29-1 with TRBJ2-5; D perhaps matches TRBD1 (6 bases). This CDR3 contains 15 residues. Germline values: CDR1 SQVTM, CDR2 ANQGSEA. Trimming took 6 bases from V and 1 from J, leaving 18 bases between them. Here the CDR3 reads CSVQRVGTLQETQYF. The CDR3 coding sequence is TGCAGCGTCCAAAGGGTCGGGACACTCCAAGAGACCCAGTACTTC.

This chain connects TRBV28 to TRBJ1-2; TRBD1 agrees at 8 bases. This CDR3 region has 14 residues. J lost 4 bases, V lost 6 bases, and 7 bases had no gene match. From germline, CDR1 is MDHEN and CDR2 SYDVKM. In nucleotides, the CDR3 is TGTGCCAGCAGCATCGGACAGGGCGTCTATGGCTACACCTTC. It encodes CASSIGQGVYGYTF.

The chain joins TRBV4-1 to TRBJ2-1, with TRBD1 identical over 11 bases. This CDR3 is built from 13 residues. Looked up from germline, CDR1 is MGHRA and CDR2 is YSYEKL. V lost 4 bases, J lost 8 bases, and 1 base stayed unmatched. In nucleotides, the CDR3 is TGCGCCAGCAGCCGGGACAGGGGGGATGAGCAGTTCTTC. It encodes CASSRDRGDEQFF.

In its sample, this clonotype was seen many times. The chain uses TRBV7-2 and TRBJ2-3; D unresolved. The ends were cut back, 5 bases at V and 2 bases at J, with 2 bases in the middle. CDR1 and CDR2 (germline): SGHTA, FQGNSA. The CDR3 contains 11 residues. CDR3 protein: CASSTTDTQYF. As DNA, the CDR3 is TGTGCCAGCAGCACCACAGATACGCAGTATTTT.

V usage is TRBV19 and J usage is TRBJ2-1, with 15 bases identical to TRBD2. The ends lost 5 bases at V and 3 bases at J; junction bases unmatched: 5. The CDR3 covers 17 residues. CDR1 is LNHDA, CDR2 SQIVND, per germline (reference sequence). In DNA, the CDR3 is TGTGCCAGTAGTCTCTGGACTAGCGGGAGGGGCTACAATGAGCAGTTCTTC. Translated, it gives CASSLWTSGRGYNEQFF.

The chain employs TRBV29-1 and TRBJ2-7; D possibly corresponds to TRBD1 (5 bases). This CDR3 region has 12 residues. Between the trimmed V and J ends, which lost 7 bases and 4 bases, there was a span of 14 bases. The germline V gene has CDR1 SQVTM and CDR2 ANQGSEA. The CDR3 sequence is CSARVAGYEQYF. The CDR3 region has the DNA TGCAGCGCCAGGGTAGCCGGGTACGAGCAGTACTTC.

This clonotype was detected only a few times. The rearrangement joins TRBV15 to TRBJ1-2; 9 bases line up with TRBD1. Trimming cost V 2 bases and J 5 bases; bases outside gene matches: 6. The V gene's germline CDR1 is LNHNV and CDR2 YYDKDF (reference sequence). CDR3 length equals 15 residues. The CDR3 sequence is CATSRLRDRAYGYTF. The CDR3 DNA reads as TGTGCCACCAGCAGACTCCGGGACAGGGCTTATGGCTACACCTTC.

This clonotype has ten or more counts. The DNA for the CDR3 is TGTGCCAGCAGCTTAGATCAGGCGGAAGGGTATGGCTACACCTTC. It yields the protein CASSLDQAEGYGYTF. The chain links TRBV7-2 to TRBJ1-2; D is unresolved. V dropped 1 base and J dropped 5 bases, with 14 bases sitting between them. The germline V gene encodes CDR1 SGHTA and CDR2 FQGNSA. The CDR3 has 15 residues.

This clonotype was picked up a small number of times. DNA for the CDR3: TGCAGTGCCGCCGGGACAGCGTCAAACAATGAGCAGTTCTTC. It is translated as CSAAGTASNNEQFF. V is TRBV20-1 and J is TRBJ2-1, with 7 bases aligning to TRBD1. Per germline, CDR1 DFQATT and CDR2 SNEGSKA (reference sequence). CDR3 length: 14 amino acids. V shed 6 bases and J 5 bases; nucleotides not matched to a gene: 10.

This chain connects TRBV7-2 to TRBJ1-6; D is uncertain. Trimming pared 5 bases from V and 9 bases from J, leaving 17 bases between. The CDR3 sequence is 15 residues long. CDR1 SGHTA and CDR2 FQGNSA come from the germline V gene. The CDR3, as DNA: TGTGCCAGCAGCCGAGACATCATCCCCATTTCACCCCTCCACTTT. It yields the protein CASSRDIIPISPLHF.

This chain connects TRBV7-2 to TRBJ2-2, with D hard to call. Germline V lookup: CDR1 SGHTA, CDR2 FQGNSA. The CDR3 covers 13 residues. V dropped 4 bases and J dropped 7 bases, with 10 bases sitting between them. In DNA, the CDR3 is TGTGCCAGCAGCTCTTTTCTCCACGGGGAGCTGTTTTTT. Protein sequence: CASSSFLHGELFF.

This clonotype was found a few times. The chain recombines TRBV20-1 with TRBJ2-2; no clear D gene. The length of the CDR3 is 13 residues. Germline CDR1 and CDR2: DFQATT and SNEGSKA (reference sequence). Trimming removed 4 bases from V and 5 bases from J, with 11 bases in between. In DNA form, the CDR3 reads TGCAGTGCTAACCTAATCATAACCGGGGAGCTGTTTTTT. This codes for CSANLIITGELFF.

This clonotype has ten or more counts. The rearrangement joins TRBV6-2 or TRBV6-3 to TRBJ2-1, with 14 bases lining up with TRBD2. The CDR3 has 16 residues. The germline V gene encodes CDR1 MNHEY and CDR2 SVGEGT. Trimming removed 4 bases from V and 8 bases from J; junction bases left unmatched: 7. The CDR3 region is CASSSRTSGRSDEQFF. The CDR3 DNA is TGTGCCAGCAGTTCTCGGACTAGCGGGAGGAGTGATGAGCAGTTCTTC.

This clonotype was counted between two and nine times. The CDR3 DNA sequence: TGCGCCAGCAGCCAGGAGGGGATCGGGAATTCACCCCTCCACTTT. Encoded protein: CASSQEGIGNSPLHF. V usage is TRBV4-1 and J usage is TRBJ1-6; perhaps TRBD1 as D (5 bases). This CDR3 spans 15 amino acids. Per germline, CDR1 MGHRA and CDR2 YSYEKL. The V end lost 3 bases, the J end lost 7 bases, and 13 bases lay between the germline ends.

The chain links TRBV24-1 to TRBJ2-7, with D tentatively TRBD1 or TRBD2 (6 bases each). The CDR3 covers 15 residues. Germline lookup yields CDR1 KGHDR and CDR2 SFDVKD. V lost 5 bases to trimming and J lost 2 bases, with 15 bases between them. This CDR3 reads CATSAGAAGAYEQYF. DNA of the CDR3: TGTGCCACCAGTGCGGGGGCCGCAGGCGCCTACGAGCAGTACTTC.

The chain has TRBV29-1 and TRBJ2-2; unclear D gene. This CDR3 has 12 amino acids. The V end lost 6 bases, the J end lost 3 bases, and 8 bases lay between the germline ends. CDR1 is SQVTM, CDR2 ANQGSEA, per germline. This CDR3 is CSVSEYTGELFF. As DNA, the CDR3 is TGCAGCGTAAGCGAGTACACCGGGGAGCTGTTTTTT.